The 18 T cell receptor beta chains below were found in one sample sequenced in a study of T cell changes during pregnancy in multiple sclerosis. The data were produced by immunoSEQ multiplex PCR, yet TCRdb's version contains in-frame clones alone and is incomplete. The top ten hold around 0.56% of the sample, which has 50,000 or so clones, 80% to 95% seen once. Sequencing used CD4+ T cells from peripheral blood mononuclear cells, obtained after pregnancy. These TCRs come from a female donor with multiple sclerosis, enrolled in a pregnancy study.

The V gene is TRBV5-5, the J gene TRBJ1-1; possibly TRBD1 for D (5 bases). Germline V gene lookup returns CDR1 SGHKS and CDR2 YYEKEE (reference sequence). V lost 3 bases and J 4 bases, leaving 16 bases between the germline ends. The CDR3 spans 15 residues. The CDR3 here is CASSSNNRQSTEAFF. CDR3 coding DNA: TGTGCCAGCAGCTCAAATAACCGACAGTCCACTGAAGCTTTCTTT.

The V call is TRBV4-1, the J call TRBJ1-1, with D possibly being TRBD1 (6 bases). Trimming removed 4 bases from V and 7 bases from J, with 7 bases in between. This CDR3 is built from 11 residues. Germline-derived CDR1 and CDR2 are MGHRA and YSYEKL. The CDR3 region is CASSLDSEAFF. In DNA form, the CDR3 reads TGCGCCAGCAGCCTGGACAGTGAAGCTTTCTTT.

CDR3 in amino acids: CASSVGLAAYNEQFF. DNA for the CDR3: TGTGCCAGCAGCGTGGGACTAGCGGCCTACAATGAGCAGTTCTTC. The chain joins TRBV7-9 to TRBJ2-1; TRBD2 matches 11 bases. The V segment lost 5 bases and the J segment 2 bases; nucleotides outside the gene matches: 2. Germline CDR1 is SEHNR and CDR2 is FQNEAQ (reference sequence). This CDR3 comprises 15 residues.

The rearrangement uses TRBV7-2 and TRBJ2-5; 8 bases agree with TRBD2. This CDR3 has 16 residues. Germline loops: CDR1 SGHTA, CDR2 FQGNSA. V lost 6 bases, J lost 2 bases, and 11 bases stayed unmatched. CDR3 DNA: TGTGCCAGCAGTCCTTTCGCACGGGAGGGGCAAGAGACCCAGTACTTC. Residues: CASSPFAREGQETQYF.

The rearrangement joins TRBV6-5 to TRBJ1-1; 7 positions agree with TRBD1. Germline CDR1 MNHEY, CDR2 SVGAGI. The CDR3 length is 15 residues. V trimming: 6 bases; J trimming: 7 bases; junction bases outside the gene matches: 14. The chain's CDR3 is CASSQPRRGLNEAFF. Here the CDR3 DNA reads TGTGCCAGCAGCCAACCCCGCAGGGGGTTGAATGAAGCTTTCTTT.

This clone was detected a few times. The rearrangement uses TRBV11-2 and TRBJ1-1; perhaps TRBD1 as D (6 bases). CDR1 SGHAT and CDR2 FQNNGV come from the germline V gene. V was clipped by 4 bases and J by 12 bases, with 15 bases between them. The length of the CDR3 is 12 residues. The CDR3 sequence: CASSSGTLGTFF. The CDR3 bases are TGTGCCAGCAGCTCCGGGACACTAGGAACTTTCTTT.

V usage is TRBV9 and J usage is TRBJ2-2, with D possibly being TRBD2 (6 bases). The V end lost 0 bases, the J end lost 1 base, and 7 bases lay between the germline ends. Germline V lookup: CDR1 SGDLS, CDR2 YYNGEE. The CDR3 sequence is 15 residues long. CDR3 amino acids: CASSVGGENTGELFF. The CDR3 coding sequence is TGTGCCAGCAGCGTAGGCGGGGAGAACACCGGGGAGCTGTTTTTT.

CDR3 DNA sequence: TGTGCCATCAGTGAGTCGGGACAGGACACCGGGGAGCTGTTTTTT. Its protein is CAISESGQDTGELFF. The V gene is TRBV10-3, the J gene TRBJ2-2, with 8 bases fitting TRBD1. With 0 bases clipped from V and 3 bases from J, the junction kept 0 bases outside the gene matches. The CDR3 runs 15 residues. Per the germline V gene, CDR1 is ENHRY and CDR2 is SYGVKD.

The genes are TRBV5-6 and TRBJ2-7; 12 bases line up with TRBD2. CDR1 is SGHDT and CDR2 is YYEEEE in the germline V gene. This CDR3 contains 14 residues. With V trimmed by 5 bases and J by 3 bases, 3 bases remained unmatched. The CDR3 DNA follows: TGTGCCAGCAGTTCGACTAGCGGGAGCTACGAGCAGTACTTC. It translates to CASSSTSGSYEQYF. Based on the CDR3 plus reference TRBV5-6 and TRBJ2-7, the full variable domain is DAGVTQSPTHLIKTRGQQVTLRCSPKSGHDTVSWYQQALGQGPQFIFQYYEEEERQRGNFPDRFSGHQFPNYSSELNVNALLLGDSALYLCASSSTSGSYEQYFGPGTRLTVT.

V gene TRBV6-4 combines with J gene TRBJ2-3; D is uncertain. Germline V gene data show CDR1 as MRHNA and CDR2 as SNTAGT. Between the trimmed V and J ends, which lost 0 bases and 2 bases, there was a span of 6 bases. CDR3 size: 14 residues. This CDR3 is CASSDSGPTDTQYF. The DNA of the CDR3 is TGTGCCAGCAGTGACTCGGGCCCCACAGATACGCAGTATTTT.

The chain recombines TRBV5-1 with TRBJ2-6, with D unclear. The CDR3 is 16 residues long. Looked up from germline, CDR1 is SGHRS and CDR2 is YFSETQ. Trimming pared 4 bases from V and 0 bases from J, leaving 11 bases between. In nucleotides, the CDR3 is TGCGCCAGCAGCGAAGTTCCTATCTCTGGGGCCAACGTCCTGACTTTC. Translation gives CASSEVPISGANVLTF.

There are a few counts of this clone. The chain has TRBV10-3 and TRBJ2-5; TRBD2 matches 9 bases. Germline CDR1 and CDR2: ENHRY and SYGVKD. V trimming: 0 bases; J trimming: 4 bases; junction bases outside the gene matches: 3. There are 15 residues in the CDR3. The CDR3 region is CAISESGLAGETQYF. CDR3 DNA: TGTGCCATCAGTGAGTCGGGACTAGCAGGAGAGACCCAGTACTTC.

The chain links TRBV5-4 to TRBJ2-3, with 12 positions matching TRBD2. The V gene end was trimmed by 4 bases and the J gene end by 2 bases; junction bases not matched to a gene: 5. The CDR3 extends over 16 amino acids. The V gene's germline CDR1 is SGHNT and CDR2 YYREEE (reference sequence). CDR3 region: CASSPGTSGHTDTQYF. CDR3 bases: TGTGCCAGCAGCCCGGGGACTAGCGGGCACACAGATACGCAGTATTTT.

The rearrangement uses TRBV5-4 and TRBJ2-6; the D is unclear. The germline V gene has CDR1 SGHNT and CDR2 YYREEE (reference sequence). The CDR3 sequence is 16 residues long. The V gene lost 3 bases and the J gene lost 4 bases, with 14 bases spanning the gap. In DNA form, the CDR3 reads TGTGCCAGCAGCTCCAATACACATCCGGGGGCCAACGTCCTGACTTTC. Amino acids: CASSSNTHPGANVLTF.

As concerns this clone: The sample contains more than one DNA sequence encoding this CDR3. The J gene is TRBJ1-1, the V gene TRBV6-5; no clear D gene. The CDR3 contains 13 residues. Germline assignment: CDR1 MNHEY and CDR2 SVGAGI. The V end was cut by 0 bases, the J end by 1 base, with 3 bases between. CDR3 sequence: CASSYSRNTEAFF. Written as DNA, the CDR3 is TGTGCCAGCAGTTACTCGCGGAACACTGAAGCTTTCTTT.

This sequence joins TRBV13 and TRBJ2-6, with TRBD2 identical over 10 bases. CDR1 PRHDT and CDR2 FYEKMQ come from the germline V gene (reference sequence). J lost 0 bases, V lost 0 bases, and 2 bases had no gene match. This CDR3 comprises 18 residues. The CDR3 nucleotides are TGTGCCAGCAGCTTAGGCCTAGCGGGGGTCTCTGGGGCCAACGTCCTGACTTTC. Its translation: CASSLGLAGVSGANVLTF.

The V and J genes are TRBV10-3 and TRBJ1-1; D is uncertain. The CDR3 is made up of 12 amino acids. The germline CDR1 and CDR2 sequences are ENHRY and SYGVKD. V dropped 0 bases and J dropped 6 bases, with 5 bases sitting between them. The CDR3 sequence: CAISESAAEAFF. In DNA, the CDR3 is TGTGCCATCAGTGAGTCGGCGGCTGAAGCTTTCTTT.

A single count supports this clone. This chain links TRBV7-2 with TRBJ1-1, with 9 bases that match TRBD1. CDR1 SGHTA and CDR2 FQGNSA come from the germline V gene. The CDR3 spans 15 residues. V shed 5 bases and J 4 bases; nucleotides not matched to a gene: 8. The CDR3 DNA reads as TGTGCCAGCAGCCTCACGGGACAGGGAGGCACTGAAGCTTTCTTT. It codes for CASSLTGQGGTEAFF.